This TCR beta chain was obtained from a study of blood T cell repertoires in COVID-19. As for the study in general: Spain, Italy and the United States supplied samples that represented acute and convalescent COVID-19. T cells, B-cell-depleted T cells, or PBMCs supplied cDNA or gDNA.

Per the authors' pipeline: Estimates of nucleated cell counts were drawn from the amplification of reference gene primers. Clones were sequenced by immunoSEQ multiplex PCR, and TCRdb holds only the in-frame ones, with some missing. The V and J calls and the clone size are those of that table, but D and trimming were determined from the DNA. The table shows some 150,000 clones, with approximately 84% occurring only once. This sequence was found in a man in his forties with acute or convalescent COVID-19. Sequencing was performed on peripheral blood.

This CDR3 reads CASSVRPDRSSGNTIYF. The CDR3 DNA is TGTGCCAGCAGCGTAAGGCCGGACAGGAGCTCTGGAAACACCATATATTTT. The V call is TRBV9, the J call TRBJ1-3, with TRBD1 identical over 7 bases. CDR1 is SGDLS, CDR2 YYNGEE, per germline. V lost 1 base, J lost 0 bases, and 7 bases stayed unmatched. The length of the CDR3 is 17 residues.